This record covers a single TCR beta chain. In this sample, this clonotype turned up a few times. Its antigen is not yet known. No quality values exist for individual bases; no much larger clone is one base distant. Per the germline V gene (reference sequence), DFQATT is the CDR1 and SNEGSKA is the CDR2. The CDR3 spans 12 residues, from the cysteine through the phenylalanine. Only the CDR3 region is kept as DNA, spanning 36 bases read in frame from base 1. The trim is 6 bases for V and 9 bases for J, with a gap of 18 bases between the germline ends. This record belongs to a study of human T cells and chemical hapten exposure (dated by TCRdb to about 2021). For the study in its entirety: For sensitization, 2% DPC in acetone was applied to a roughly 2 cm by roughly 2 cm area of upper inner arm skin. Patch testing was performed on the upper back with Finn chambers containing 0.01% DPC, and the patch tests were scored after 6 days according to International Contact Dermatitis Research Group standards. The study tracked peripheral blood TCR repertoire changes in vivo during primary and secondary sensitization to the hapten diphenylcyclopropenone (DPC) in alopecia patients. The patient cohort, mostly female, included alopecia areata with under or over 50% scalp involvement, alopecia totalis and alopecia universalis. Throughout the roughly 25-week study period, patients were also given weekly therapeutic DPC doses on the scalp. For TCR sequencing, blood came from twenty-nine alopecia patients at anywhere from one to four time points (pre-sensitization, 2, 6 and 24 weeks). Libraries were pooled for sequencing, and variation in per-sample TCR yields was attributed mainly to small differences in library volumes within the pool. Blood samples were taken from patients before sensitization (week 0) and at 2, 6 and about 24 weeks after DPC sensitization. Results the study describes overall, beyond this receptor: DPC sensitization did not change how many TCRs were above 1 in 1000 frequency, and no evidence was found of alterations in global repertoire structure. Repeated subsampling changed both the strength of the expansion versus patch-test correlation and the threshold at which that correlation became significant. Compared with pre-sensitization or healthy control sets, expanded TCRs formed significantly more large CDR3 similarity clusters, which is consistent with antigen-driven responses. The number of PT1 expanded TCRs positively correlated with patch test score, significant at thresholds 8, 16 and 32 but not 4. All patients had alopecia, a presumed autoimmune disease, so their immune response might differ from that of healthy individuals.

The time point label here, explained by the study, means: patch test 3, about 24 weeks after DPC sensitization. Per the publication, the treatment or condition label means: therapeutic diphenylcyclopropenone sensitization with weekly scalp DPC. At every patch-test visit, the blood draw took place before the patch test was put on. Eligible patients were aged 18 to 70, diagnosed with alopecia, deemed suitable for DPC therapy, and excluded if pregnant. Total RNA was extracted from unfractionated whole blood collected in Tempus Blood RNA tubes. Libraries were built with RACE. This sample was sequenced with a NextSeq 500. Library preparation attached unique molecular identifiers to individual cDNA molecules for quantitative, reproducible TCR counting. Both TCR alpha and TCR beta chains were sequenced from each blood RNA sample. Processing in the source paper ran as follows. A median of about 87,000 TCRs per sample was observed, with a range of 23,224 to 690,600. The Decombinator software suite was used to annotate V, J and CDR3 in the TCR reads. For PS versus PT1 abundance plots, all samples were subsampled to the same number of TCRs (28,000). Expanded TCRs were defined as absent before sensitization and observed at least eight times at the 2-week time point. The public reads were quality trimmed at Q25 with fastp and then assembled into clones with MiXCR by TCRdb, keeping productive beta chains. Identical CDR3 protein sequences are pooled into one entry, listed with their most common genes and DNA. What appears here as the V and J calls and clone size reflects TCRdb's work, not the paper's. Counted in this sample were over 150,000 distinct CDR3 sequences; 28% of them appeared once. 2.1% of the sample lies in the top ten.

The sequence is built from TRBV20-1 and TRBJ2-7; the D gene cannot be named for sure. The source material was whole blood, sampled in connection with sensitization to the hapten diphenylcyclopropenone (DPC). The sequence was obtained from a woman younger than 35 with alopecia areata. Some clones in this sample may be carry-over from other donors' samples. CDR3 sequence: CSAKTPRTLQYF. The sequence in DNA is TGCAGTGCCAAGACTCCAAGAACTCTGCAGTACTTC.